This T cell receptor beta chain was identified during a study of cytomegalovirus exposure and HLA in healthy donors. Germline loops: CDR1 MDHEN, CDR2 SYDVKM. The CDR3 totals 12 residues. Trimming stripped 2 bases from V and 5 bases from J, with 7 bases between. In the case of this clone: Its antigen is as yet unknown.

The donors were members of the validation cohort comprising over a hundred subjects, separate from the roughly 700-subject first cohort. Study observations and caveats: It was confirmed in vitro that three of the CMV-associated chains were specific for CMV antigens. For cytomegalovirus status, the classifier reportedly gave diagnoses with high specificity and sensitivity. In the approximately 120 validation repertoires, a later analysis found that first-cohort TCR clusters tended to co-occur.

Sequencing was performed with immunoSEQ multiplex PCR; in TCRdb, only in-frame clones are kept and a portion is missing. Among 80,000 to 95,000 clones listed, roughly 92% were seen once. The V and J genes are TRBV28 and TRBJ2-7; possible D gene TRBD1, 6 bases. What was sequenced was PBMCs. This receptor was taken from a woman in her twenties or thirties in good health and CMV-seropositive. The CDR3 spells CASSLNRDEQYF. In DNA, the CDR3 is TGTGCCAGCAGTTTAAACAGGGACGAGCAGTACTTC.